The 27 T cell receptor beta chains given below trace back to one sample, sequenced in a study of cytomegalovirus exposure and HLA in healthy donors. The PCR made use of 60 Vbeta and 13 Jbeta primers. Using immunoSEQ multiplex PCR, the repertoire was profiled, and TCRdb retains in-frame clones only, with some absent. The data show 60,000 to 80,000 clones, 62% seen once. What was sequenced was PBMCs. Receptor source: a man younger than 45 in good health and CMV-seronegative.

The J gene is TRBJ2-5, the V gene TRBV6-5, with D maybe TRBD2 (5 bases). With 2 bases removed from V and 3 bases from J, the gap between germline ends came to 13 bases. This CDR3 is 15 amino acids long. Germline V CDR1 and CDR2: MNHEY, SVGAGI. For the CDR3, the DNA is TGTGCCAGCAGTTACGGTACATACGGGGAAGAGACCCAGTACTTC. Translation gives CASSYGTYGEETQYF.

V and J are TRBV30 and TRBJ2-2, with D perhaps matching TRBD2 (7 bases). Trimming cost V 4 bases and J 3 bases, with 12 bases left between them. The CDR3 runs 14 residues. CDR1 and CDR2 (germline): GTSNPN, SVGIG (reference sequence). CDR3 loop: CAWKGGPHTGELFF. CDR3 sequence (DNA): TGTGCCTGGAAGGGGGGGCCCCACACCGGGGAGCTGTTTTTT.

The rearrangement links TRBV5-8 to TRBJ2-2; D gene ambiguous. The CDR3 has 12 residues. V was cut by 4 bases and J by 3 bases, with 4 bases left in between. Germline V gene sequence: CDR1 SGHTS, CDR2 YDEGEE. The CDR3 loop is CASSRDTGELFF. The CDR3 DNA reads TGTGCCAGCAGCCGCGACACCGGGGAGCTGTTTTTT.

This chain joins TRBV30 and TRBJ2-1; 7 positions agree with TRBD1. V was pared by 3 bases and J by 7 bases, with 3 bases of the junction left unmatched. Germline V gene data show CDR1 as GTSNPN and CDR2 as SVGIG (reference sequence). There are 12 residues in the CDR3. The CDR3 loop reads CAWSLTGNEQFF. For the CDR3, the DNA is TGTGCCTGGAGCCTGACAGGGAATGAGCAGTTCTTC.

V is TRBV6-5 and J is TRBJ2-2; TRBD1 might be the D (5 bases). From germline, CDR1 is MNHEY and CDR2 SVGAGI. CDR3 size: 15 residues. The V gene lost 2 bases and the J gene lost 5 bases, with 12 bases spanning the gap. Written as DNA, the CDR3 is TGTGCCAGCAGTTACCTGACAGCTGGGACCGGGGAGCTGTTTTTT. This sequence encodes CASSYLTAGTGELFF.

The table lists this clone with a count of one. The chain has TRBV15 and TRBJ2-3; no clear D. There are 13 residues in the CDR3. The V gene's germline CDR1 is LNHNV and CDR2 YYDKDF (reference sequence). Trimming took 6 bases from V and 0 from J, leaving 7 bases between them. The CDR3 loop is CATSRSSTDTQYF. The CDR3 DNA is TGTGCCACCAGTCGGAGTAGCACAGATACGCAGTATTTT. The whole variable domain, filled in from reference TRBV15 and TRBJ2-3, reads DAMVIQNPRYQVTQFGKPVTLSCSQTLNHNVMYWYQQKSSQAPKLLFHYYDKDFNNEADTPDNFQSRRPNTSFCFLDIRSPGLGDTAMYLCATSRSSTDTQYFGPGTRLTVL.

J is TRBJ2-1 and V is TRBV5-1; D possibly corresponds to TRBD1 (6 bases). This CDR3 spans 16 amino acids. The germline V gene encodes CDR1 SGHRS and CDR2 YFSETQ. V dropped 5 bases and J dropped 6 bases, with 21 bases sitting between them. The CDR3 region has the DNA TGCGCCAGCAGTCGAGGAGGCAGGGGAAATCCCAATGAGCAGTTCTTC. Residues: CASSRGGRGNPNEQFF. Combining the CDR3 with reference TRBV5-1 and TRBJ2-1 gives the whole variable domain KAGVTQTPRYLIKTRGQQVTLSCSPISGHRSVSWYQQTPGQGLQFLFEYFSETQRNKGNFPGRFSGRQFSNSRSEMNVSTLELGDSALYLCASSRGGRGNPNEQFFGPGTRLTVL.

In this sample, this clone is large. This sequence joins TRBV13 and TRBJ2-1; D might be TRBD2 (5 bases). The V gene lost 0 bases and the J gene lost 9 bases, with 12 bases spanning the gap. The CDR3 contains 14 residues. Germline V gives CDR1 PRHDT, CDR2 FYEKMQ (reference sequence). CDR3 nucleotides: TGTGCCAGCAGCTTAGGCCAGAGGGCCCCTGAGCAGTTCTTC. As protein: CASSLGQRAPEQFF. The variable domain in full, with the rest retrieved from reference TRBV13 and TRBJ2-1, is AAGVIQSPRHLIKEKRETATLKCYPIPRHDTVYWYQQGPGQDPQFLISFYEKMQSDKGSIPDRFSAQQFSDYHSELNMSSLELGDSALYFCASSLGQRAPEQFFGPGTRLTVL.

This clone has just a few counts. This chain joins TRBV12-2 and TRBJ1-5. TRBV12-2 is classified as a pseudogene. The CDR3 spans 18 residues. For the CDR3, the DNA is TGTGCAAGTCGCTCCCACAGGGTAGCGGGTGATAGCAATCAGCCCCAGCATTTT. It yields the protein CASRSHRVAGDSNQPQHF.

This sequence joins TRBV27 and TRBJ2-1, with 12 bases lining up with TRBD2. J lost 8 bases, V lost 5 bases, and 4 bases had no gene match. Germline values: CDR1 MNHEY, CDR2 SMNVEV (reference sequence). CDR3 length equals 14 residues. DNA of the CDR3: TGTGCCAGCAGTCCTAGCGGGGGGGCACATGAGCAGTTCTTC. Translation: CASSPSGGAHEQFF.

V and J are TRBV29-1 and TRBJ2-7, with 14 nucleotides matching TRBD2. Unmatched junction bases numbered 18, after V lost 6 bases and J lost 5 bases. CDR1 SQVTM and CDR2 ANQGSEA come from the germline V gene. The CDR3 spans 18 residues. The CDR3 DNA is TGCAGCGTAGGGGGAAGCAAACGAGGACTAGCGGGGGGTCACGAGCAGTACTTC. Protein: CSVGGSKRGLAGGHEQYF.

The rearrangement joins TRBV4-1 to TRBJ1-1; TRBD1 matches 8 bases. V was pared by 1 base and J by 1 base, with 2 bases of the junction left unmatched. Germline V gene lookup returns CDR1 MGHRA and CDR2 YSYEKL. This CDR3 has 15 residues. Here the CDR3 reads CASSQGDRTNTEAFF. CDR3 nucleotides: TGCGCCAGCAGCCAAGGGGACAGGACGAACACTGAAGCTTTCTTT.

V gene TRBV27 combines with J gene TRBJ2-4; D call uncertain. The CDR3 extends over 13 amino acids. The V gene lost 0 bases and the J gene lost 7 bases, with 7 bases spanning the gap. Germline V lookup: CDR1 MNHEY, CDR2 SMNVEV (reference sequence). Here the CDR3 reads CASSLSRLNIQYF. CDR3 DNA sequence: TGTGCCAGCAGTTTATCAAGACTCAACATTCAGTACTTC.

This clone was found once. The chain has TRBV2 and TRBJ1-3; D gene ambiguous. The CDR3 contains 13 residues. V lost 4 bases to trimming and J lost 3 bases, with 7 bases between them. The germline V gene encodes CDR1 SNHLY and CDR2 FYNNEI. The CDR3 here is CASSGHFGNTIYF. The CDR3 DNA reads TGTGCCAGCAGTGGTCACTTTGGAAACACCATATATTTT.

This chain links TRBV7-9 with TRBJ2-5, with 10 bases fitting TRBD1. V shed 5 bases and J 5 bases; nucleotides not matched to a gene: 8. The germline CDR1 and CDR2 sequences are SEHNR and FQNEAQ (reference sequence). CDR3 length: 15 amino acids. CDR3 sequence (DNA): TGTGCCAGCAGCACGGGGACAGGGGTTGTGGAGACCCAGTACTTC. Its translation: CASSTGTGVVETQYF.

The sample holds a few counts of this clone. The junction shows a germline mismatch at one end, possibly a read error. The genes are TRBV6-6 and TRBJ1-2, with 9 bases aligning to TRBD1. Germline CDR1 and CDR2: MNHNY and SVGAGI (reference sequence). The CDR3 is 10 residues long. CDR3 loop: CASSRDRALF. The CDR3 coding sequence is TGTGCCAGCAGTAGGGACAGGGCCCTCTTC.

The chain couples TRBV27 to TRBJ1-2, with D maybe TRBD1 (6 bases). Germline CDR1 MNHEY, CDR2 SMNVEV (reference sequence). The CDR3 extends over 14 amino acids. Trimming took 2 bases from V and 4 from J, leaving 11 bases between them. CDR3 residues: CASSLKGEGYGYTF. The CDR3 nucleotides are TGTGCCAGCAGTTTAAAGGGGGAGGGCTATGGCTACACCTTC.

This clone was recorded a few times. The J gene is TRBJ1-6, the V gene TRBV11-2, with D maybe TRBD1 (5 bases). Germline values: CDR1 SGHAT, CDR2 FQNNGV. There are 17 residues in the CDR3. Trimming shortened V by 3 bases and J by 0 bases, and 12 bases separated the two germline ends. CDR3 protein: CASSFGAAGSYNSPLHF. The CDR3 DNA follows: TGTGCCAGCAGCTTTGGGGCCGCAGGCTCCTATAATTCACCCCTCCACTTT. The full variable domain, completed using reference TRBV11-2 and TRBJ1-6, is EAGVAQSPRYKIIEKRQSVAFWCNPISGHATLYWYQQILGQGPKLLIQFQNNGVVDDSQLPKDRFSAERLKGVDSTLKIQPAKLEDSAVYLCASSFGAAGSYNSPLHFGNGTRLTVT.

This rearrangement joins TRBV2 to TRBJ2-7; TRBD1 aligns across 9 bases. The junction had 5 bases not matched to a gene; V was cut back by 7 bases and J by 1 base. Germline V lookup: CDR1 SNHLY, CDR2 FYNNEI. This CDR3 has 14 residues. The CDR3 DNA reads TGTGCCAGCAAAACCGGGACAGGGTCCTACGAGCAGTACTTC. Translated: CASKTGTGSYEQYF.

This clone appeared a few times. The chain carries TRBV6-5 and TRBJ2-7; 7 nucleotides match TRBD1. With 5 bases clipped from V and 2 bases from J, the junction kept 9 bases outside the gene matches. The CDR3 length is 15 residues. CDR1 is MNHEY and CDR2 is SVGAGI in the germline V gene. The CDR3 loop is CASSLLRDSPYEQYF. DNA of the CDR3: TGTGCCAGCAGTCTCCTCCGGGACAGCCCCTACGAGCAGTACTTC.

This clone came up a few times. The chain employs TRBV7-8 and TRBJ1-5, with no clear D. CDR3 length: 12 amino acids. The ends were cut back, 11 bases at V and 5 bases at J, with 13 bases in the middle. Germline CDR1 SGHVS, CDR2 FQNEAQ. In nucleotides, the CDR3 is TGTGCCTCCGGGGTGGGTCATCAGCCCCAGCATTTT. Translating it yields CASGVGHQPQHF.

CDR3 DNA: TGTGCCAGCAGCTCATTTAGCGGGGGGGACTACGAGCAGTACTTC. It specifies CASSSFSGGDYEQYF. The J gene is TRBJ2-7, the V gene TRBV7-2; 11 nucleotides match TRBD2. This CDR3 comprises 15 residues. The V and J ends lost 4 bases and 3 bases, in that order; junction bases with no gene match: 5. Germline CDR1 reads SGHTA; CDR2 reads FQGNSA.

The V call is TRBV6-5, the J call TRBJ2-1; 7 bases line up with TRBD1. Germline trimming cut 2 bases from V and 6 bases from J; bases unmatched to any gene: 4. The CDR3 length is 14 residues. CDR1 and CDR2 (germline): MNHEY, SVGAGI. The CDR3 reads CASSYGTEPNEQFF. As DNA, the CDR3 is TGTGCCAGCAGTTACGGGACAGAGCCCAATGAGCAGTTCTTC.

The chain couples TRBV7-8 to TRBJ2-7; 12 bases agree with TRBD2. Germline CDR1 reads SGHVS; CDR2 reads FQNEAQ. V shed 3 bases, J shed 1 base, and the junction held 4 bases outside the gene matches. The CDR3 is 16 residues long. CDR3 protein: CASSFQTSGGSYEQYF. The DNA for the CDR3 is TGTGCCAGCAGCTTCCAGACTAGCGGGGGATCCTACGAGCAGTACTTC. The variable domain in full, with the rest retrieved from reference TRBV7-8 and TRBJ2-7, is GAGVSQSPRYKVAKRGQDVALRCDPISGHVSLFWYQQALGQGPEFLTYFQNEAQLDKSGLPSDRFFAERPEGSVSTLKIQRTQQEDSAVYLCASSFQTSGGSYEQYFGPGTRLTVT.

This CDR3 is CTSSQDLREYQETQYF. In nucleotides, the CDR3 is TGCACCAGCAGCCAAGATCTACGGGAGTACCAAGAGACCCAGTACTTC. V is TRBV1 and J is TRBJ2-5; the table's D gene call, TRBD2, was not cross checked with the DNA. TRBV1 is a pseudogene segment. The CDR3 consists of 16 residues.

The gene calls are TRBV5-4 and TRBJ2-5; 11 bases line up with TRBD2. V dropped 0 bases and J dropped 5; count of bases not matched to a gene: 6. Per the germline V gene, CDR1 is SGHNT and CDR2 is YYREEE (reference sequence). The CDR3 is 16 residues long. The CDR3, as DNA: TGTGCCAGCAGCTTGGGACTAGCGGGGTCCGGGGAGACCCAGTACTTC. Protein: CASSLGLAGSGETQYF.

This clone occurred a few times. The V gene is TRBV5-6, the J gene TRBJ1-2; 9 bases line up with TRBD1. The length of the CDR3 is 14 residues. V lost 2 bases and J lost 4; bases outside the gene matches: 3. CDR1 and CDR2 (germline): SGHDT, YYEEEE. CDR3 nucleotide sequence: TGTGCCAGCAGCTTTGGGACAGGGATCTATGGCTACACCTTC. Amino acids: CASSFGTGIYGYTF.